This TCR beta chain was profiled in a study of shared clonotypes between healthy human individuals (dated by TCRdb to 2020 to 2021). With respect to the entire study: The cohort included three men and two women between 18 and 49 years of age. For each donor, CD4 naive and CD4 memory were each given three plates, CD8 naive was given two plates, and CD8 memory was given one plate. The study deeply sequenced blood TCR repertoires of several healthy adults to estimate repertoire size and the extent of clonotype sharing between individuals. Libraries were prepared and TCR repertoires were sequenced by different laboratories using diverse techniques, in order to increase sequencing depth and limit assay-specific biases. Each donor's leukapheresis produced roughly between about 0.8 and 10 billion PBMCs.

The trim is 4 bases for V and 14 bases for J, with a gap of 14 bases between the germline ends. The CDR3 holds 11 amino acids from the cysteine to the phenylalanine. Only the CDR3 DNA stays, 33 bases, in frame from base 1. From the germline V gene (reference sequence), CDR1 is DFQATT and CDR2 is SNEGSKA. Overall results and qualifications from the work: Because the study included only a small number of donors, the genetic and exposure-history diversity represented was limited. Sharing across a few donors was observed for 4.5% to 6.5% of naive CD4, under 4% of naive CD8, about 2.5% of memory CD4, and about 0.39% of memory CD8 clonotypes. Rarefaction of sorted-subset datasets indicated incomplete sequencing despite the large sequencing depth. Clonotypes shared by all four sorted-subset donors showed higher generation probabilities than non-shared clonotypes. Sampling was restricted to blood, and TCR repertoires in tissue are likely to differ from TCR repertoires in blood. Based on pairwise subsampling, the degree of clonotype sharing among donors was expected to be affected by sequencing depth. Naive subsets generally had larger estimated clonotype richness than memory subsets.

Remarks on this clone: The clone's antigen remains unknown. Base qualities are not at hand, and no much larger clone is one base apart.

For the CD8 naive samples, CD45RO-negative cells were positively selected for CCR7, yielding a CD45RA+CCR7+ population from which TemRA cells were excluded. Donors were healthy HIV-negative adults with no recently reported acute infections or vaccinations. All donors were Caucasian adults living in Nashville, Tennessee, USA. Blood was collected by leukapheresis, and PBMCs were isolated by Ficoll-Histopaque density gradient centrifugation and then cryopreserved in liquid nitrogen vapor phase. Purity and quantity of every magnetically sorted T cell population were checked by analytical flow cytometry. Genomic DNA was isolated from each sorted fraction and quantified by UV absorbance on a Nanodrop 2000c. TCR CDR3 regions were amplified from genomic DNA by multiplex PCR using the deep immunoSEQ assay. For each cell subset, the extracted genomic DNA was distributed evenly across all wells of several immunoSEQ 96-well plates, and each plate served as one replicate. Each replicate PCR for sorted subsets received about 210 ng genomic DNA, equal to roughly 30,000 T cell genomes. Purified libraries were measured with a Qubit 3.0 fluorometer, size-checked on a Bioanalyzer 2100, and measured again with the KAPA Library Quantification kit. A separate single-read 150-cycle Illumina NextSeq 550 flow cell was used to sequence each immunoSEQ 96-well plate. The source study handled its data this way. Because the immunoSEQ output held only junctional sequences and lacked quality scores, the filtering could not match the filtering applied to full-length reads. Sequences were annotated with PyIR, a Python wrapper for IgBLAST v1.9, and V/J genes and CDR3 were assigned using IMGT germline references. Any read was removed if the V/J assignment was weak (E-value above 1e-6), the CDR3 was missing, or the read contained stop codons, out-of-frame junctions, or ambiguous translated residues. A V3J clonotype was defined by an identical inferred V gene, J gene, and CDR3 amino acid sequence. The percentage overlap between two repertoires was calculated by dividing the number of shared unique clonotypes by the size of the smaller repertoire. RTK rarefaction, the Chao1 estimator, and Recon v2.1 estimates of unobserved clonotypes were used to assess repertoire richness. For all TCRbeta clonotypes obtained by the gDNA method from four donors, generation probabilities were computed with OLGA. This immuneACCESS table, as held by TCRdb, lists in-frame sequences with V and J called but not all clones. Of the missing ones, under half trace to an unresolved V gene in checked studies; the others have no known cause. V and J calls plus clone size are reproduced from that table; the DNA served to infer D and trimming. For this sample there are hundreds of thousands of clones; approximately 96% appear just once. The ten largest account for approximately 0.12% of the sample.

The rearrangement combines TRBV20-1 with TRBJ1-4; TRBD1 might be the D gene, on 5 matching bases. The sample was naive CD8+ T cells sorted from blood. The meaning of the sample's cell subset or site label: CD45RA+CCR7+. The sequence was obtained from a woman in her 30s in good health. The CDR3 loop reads CSAKWRGCLFF. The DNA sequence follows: TGCAGTGCTAAGTGGAGGGGATGCCTGTTTTTT.